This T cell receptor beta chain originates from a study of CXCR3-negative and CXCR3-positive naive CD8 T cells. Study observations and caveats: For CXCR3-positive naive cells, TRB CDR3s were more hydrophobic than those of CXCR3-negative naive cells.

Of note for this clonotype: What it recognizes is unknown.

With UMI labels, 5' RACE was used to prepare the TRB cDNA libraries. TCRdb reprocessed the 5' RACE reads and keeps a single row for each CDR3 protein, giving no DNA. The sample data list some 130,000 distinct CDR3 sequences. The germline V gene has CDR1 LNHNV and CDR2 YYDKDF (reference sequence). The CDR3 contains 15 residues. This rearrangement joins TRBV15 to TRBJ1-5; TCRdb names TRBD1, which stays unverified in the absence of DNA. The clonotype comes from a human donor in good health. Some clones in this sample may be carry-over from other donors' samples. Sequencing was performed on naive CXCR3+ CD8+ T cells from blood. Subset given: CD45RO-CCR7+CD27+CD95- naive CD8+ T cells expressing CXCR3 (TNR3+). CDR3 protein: CATSRTPLADQPQHF.